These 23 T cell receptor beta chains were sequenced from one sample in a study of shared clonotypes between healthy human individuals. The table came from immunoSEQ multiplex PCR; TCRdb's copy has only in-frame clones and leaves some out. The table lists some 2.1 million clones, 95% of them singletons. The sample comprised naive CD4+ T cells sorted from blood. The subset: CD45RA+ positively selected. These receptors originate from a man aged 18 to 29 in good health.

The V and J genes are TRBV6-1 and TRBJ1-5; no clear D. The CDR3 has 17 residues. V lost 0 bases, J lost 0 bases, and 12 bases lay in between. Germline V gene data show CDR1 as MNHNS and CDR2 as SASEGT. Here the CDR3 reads CASSEALAGYSNQPQHF. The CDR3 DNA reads TGTGCCAGCAGTGAAGCGCTTGCCGGCTATAGCAATCAGCCCCAGCATTTT.

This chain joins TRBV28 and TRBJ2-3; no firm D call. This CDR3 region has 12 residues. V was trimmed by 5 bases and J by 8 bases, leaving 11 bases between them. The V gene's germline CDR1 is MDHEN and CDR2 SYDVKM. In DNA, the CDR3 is TGTGCCAGCAGTCGCATGGACGGTACGCAGTATTTT. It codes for CASSRMDGTQYF.

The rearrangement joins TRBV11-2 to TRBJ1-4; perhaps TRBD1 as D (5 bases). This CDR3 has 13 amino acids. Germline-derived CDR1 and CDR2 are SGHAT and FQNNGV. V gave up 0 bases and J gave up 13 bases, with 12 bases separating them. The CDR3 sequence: CASSLDQGAGLFF. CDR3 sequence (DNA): TGTGCCAGCAGCTTAGATCAAGGGGCCGGACTGTTTTTT.

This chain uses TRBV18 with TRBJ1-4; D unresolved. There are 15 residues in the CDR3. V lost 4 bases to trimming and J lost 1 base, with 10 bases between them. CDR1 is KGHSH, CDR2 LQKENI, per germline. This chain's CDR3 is CASSRNPGTNEKLFF. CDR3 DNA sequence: TGTGCCAGCTCACGAAATCCGGGAACTAATGAAAAACTGTTTTTT.

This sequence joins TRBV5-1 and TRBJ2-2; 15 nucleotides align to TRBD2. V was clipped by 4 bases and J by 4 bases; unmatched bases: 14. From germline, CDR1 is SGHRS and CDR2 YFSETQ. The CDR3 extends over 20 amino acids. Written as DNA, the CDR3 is TGCGCCAGCAGCCTCGGGACTAGCGGGGGGCCGGACCGGAGCACCGGGGAGCTGTTTTTT. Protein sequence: CASSLGTSGGPDRSTGELFF.

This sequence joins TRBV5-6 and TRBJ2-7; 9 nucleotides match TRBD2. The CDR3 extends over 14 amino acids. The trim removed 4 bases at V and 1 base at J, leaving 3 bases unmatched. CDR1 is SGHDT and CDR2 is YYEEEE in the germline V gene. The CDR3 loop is CASSVLAGSYEQYF. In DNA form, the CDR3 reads TGTGCCAGCAGCGTTCTAGCGGGATCCTACGAGCAGTACTTC.

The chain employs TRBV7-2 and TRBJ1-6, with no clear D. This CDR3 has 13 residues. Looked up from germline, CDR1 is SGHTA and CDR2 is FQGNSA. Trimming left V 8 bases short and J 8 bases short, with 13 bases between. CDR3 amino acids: CASGKRADSPLHF. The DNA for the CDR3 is TGTGCCAGCGGAAAAAGGGCGGATTCACCCCTCCACTTT.

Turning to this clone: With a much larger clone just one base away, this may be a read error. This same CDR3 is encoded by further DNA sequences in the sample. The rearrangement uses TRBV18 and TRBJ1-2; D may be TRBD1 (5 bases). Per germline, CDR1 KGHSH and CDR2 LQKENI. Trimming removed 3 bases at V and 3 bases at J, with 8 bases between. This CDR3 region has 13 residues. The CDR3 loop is CASSPGTDYGYTF. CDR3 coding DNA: TGTGCCAGCTCACCTGGGACTGACTATGGCTACACCTTC.

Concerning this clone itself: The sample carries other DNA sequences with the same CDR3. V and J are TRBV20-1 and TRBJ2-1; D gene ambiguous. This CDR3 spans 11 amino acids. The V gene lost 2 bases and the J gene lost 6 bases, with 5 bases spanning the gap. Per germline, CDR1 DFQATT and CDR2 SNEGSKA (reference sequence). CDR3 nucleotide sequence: TGCAGTGCTAGATTAGGCAATGAGCAGTTCTTC. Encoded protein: CSARLGNEQFF.

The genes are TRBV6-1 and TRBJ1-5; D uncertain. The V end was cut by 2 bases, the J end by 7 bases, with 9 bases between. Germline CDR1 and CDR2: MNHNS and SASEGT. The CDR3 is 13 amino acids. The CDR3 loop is CASSEFPTQPQHF. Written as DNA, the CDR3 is TGTGCCAGCAGTGAATTCCCCACCCAGCCCCAGCATTTT.

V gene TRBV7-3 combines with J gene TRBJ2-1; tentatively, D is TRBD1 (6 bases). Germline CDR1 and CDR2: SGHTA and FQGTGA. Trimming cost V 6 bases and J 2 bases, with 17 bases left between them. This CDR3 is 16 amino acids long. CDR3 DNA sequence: TGTGCCAGCAGTACCGTGGGGGCGGGTACCTACAATGAGCAGTTCTTC. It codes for CASSTVGAGTYNEQFF.

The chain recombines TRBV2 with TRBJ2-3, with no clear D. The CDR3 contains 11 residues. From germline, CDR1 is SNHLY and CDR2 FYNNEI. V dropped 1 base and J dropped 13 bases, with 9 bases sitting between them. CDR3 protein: CASSEETLEYF. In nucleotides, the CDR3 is TGTGCCAGCAGTGAAGAGACGCTGGAGTATTTT.

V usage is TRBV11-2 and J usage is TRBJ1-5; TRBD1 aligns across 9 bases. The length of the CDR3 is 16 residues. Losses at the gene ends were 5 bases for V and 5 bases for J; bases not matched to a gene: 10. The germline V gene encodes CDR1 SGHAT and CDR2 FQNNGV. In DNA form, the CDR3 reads TGTGCCAGCAGCCCTCACGGGACAGGGCGAGATCAGCCCCAGCATTTT. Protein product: CASSPHGTGRDQPQHF.

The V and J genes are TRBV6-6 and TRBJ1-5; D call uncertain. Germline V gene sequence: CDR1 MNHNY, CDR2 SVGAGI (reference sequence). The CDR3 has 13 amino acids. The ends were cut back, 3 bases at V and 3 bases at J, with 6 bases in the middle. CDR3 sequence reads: CASSYFSNQPQHF. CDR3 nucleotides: TGTGCCAGCAGTTATTTTTCCAATCAGCCCCAGCATTTT.

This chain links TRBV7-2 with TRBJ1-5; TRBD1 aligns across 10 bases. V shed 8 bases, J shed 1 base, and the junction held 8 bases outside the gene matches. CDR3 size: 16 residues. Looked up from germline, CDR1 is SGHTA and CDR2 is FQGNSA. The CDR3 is CASSRGTGVSNQPQHF. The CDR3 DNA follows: TGTGCCAGCTCTCGGGGGACAGGGGTGAGCAATCAGCCCCAGCATTTT.

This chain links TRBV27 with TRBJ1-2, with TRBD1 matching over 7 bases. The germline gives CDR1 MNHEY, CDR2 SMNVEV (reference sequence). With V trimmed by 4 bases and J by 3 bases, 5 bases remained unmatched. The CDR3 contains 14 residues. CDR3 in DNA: TGTGCCAGCAGTTATAGACAGGGCGACTATGGCTACACCTTC. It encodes CASSYRQGDYGYTF.

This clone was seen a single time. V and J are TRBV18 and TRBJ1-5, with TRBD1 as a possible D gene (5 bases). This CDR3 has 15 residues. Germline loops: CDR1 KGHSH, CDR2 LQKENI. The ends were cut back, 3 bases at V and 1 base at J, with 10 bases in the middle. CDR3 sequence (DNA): TGTGCCAGCTCACCTTTTGAGGGGAGCAATCAGCCCCAGCATTTT. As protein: CASSPFEGSNQPQHF.

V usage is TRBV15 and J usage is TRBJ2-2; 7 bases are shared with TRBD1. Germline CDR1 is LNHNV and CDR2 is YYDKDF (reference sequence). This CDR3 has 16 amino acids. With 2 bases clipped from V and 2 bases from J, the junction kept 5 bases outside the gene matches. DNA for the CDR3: TGTGCCACCAGCAGACTGACAGGGTTTAACACCGGGGAGCTGTTTTTT. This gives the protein CATSRLTGFNTGELFF.

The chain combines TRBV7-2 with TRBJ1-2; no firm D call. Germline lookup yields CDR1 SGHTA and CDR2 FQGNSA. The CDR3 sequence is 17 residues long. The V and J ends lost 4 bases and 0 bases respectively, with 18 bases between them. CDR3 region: CASSSRPYRAPNYGYTF. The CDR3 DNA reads TGTGCCAGCAGCTCCCGCCCATACCGGGCCCCTAACTATGGCTACACCTTC.

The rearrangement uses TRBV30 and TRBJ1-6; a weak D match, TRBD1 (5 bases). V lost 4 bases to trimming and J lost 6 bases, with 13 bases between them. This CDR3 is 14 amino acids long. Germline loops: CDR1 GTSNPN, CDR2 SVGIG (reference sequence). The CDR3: CAWIGGSVNSPLHF. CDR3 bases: TGTGCCTGGATCGGGGGGTCTGTTAATTCACCCCTCCACTTT.

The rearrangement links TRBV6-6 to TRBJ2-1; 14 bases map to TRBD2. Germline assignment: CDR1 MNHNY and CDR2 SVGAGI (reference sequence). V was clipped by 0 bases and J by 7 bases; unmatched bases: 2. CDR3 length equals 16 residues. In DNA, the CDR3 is TGTGCCAGCAGTTACTCGGGGACTAGCGGGAGAAATGAGCAGTTCTTC. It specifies CASSYSGTSGRNEQFF.

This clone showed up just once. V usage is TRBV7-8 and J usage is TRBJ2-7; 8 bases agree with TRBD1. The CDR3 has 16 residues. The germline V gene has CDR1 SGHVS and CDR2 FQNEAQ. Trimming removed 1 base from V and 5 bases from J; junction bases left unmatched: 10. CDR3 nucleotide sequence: TGTGCCAGCAGCTTAGGTGGCAGGGGGCGCGGAAACGAGCAGTACTTC. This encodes CASSLGGRGRGNEQYF.

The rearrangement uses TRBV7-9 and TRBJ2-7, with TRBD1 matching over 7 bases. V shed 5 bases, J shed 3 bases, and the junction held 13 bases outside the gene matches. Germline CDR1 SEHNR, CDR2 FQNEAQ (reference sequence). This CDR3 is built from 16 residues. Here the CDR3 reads CASSHTGALRGYEQYF. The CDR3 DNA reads TGTGCCAGCAGCCATACAGGGGCTCTAAGAGGCTACGAGCAGTACTTC.